This T cell receptor beta chain was observed in a study of radiation and T cells in renal cell carcinoma. Study as a whole: Nephrectomy followed 15 Gy stereotactic body radiation by 4 weeks. Findings of the study overall: No pretreatment tumor biopsies were available for baseline clonotypes.

The time point was: baseline pretreatment blood. Stated treatment: 15 Gy SBRT to primary tumor, nephrectomy 4 weeks later. Assay used: immunoSEQ multiplex PCR; TCRdb lists only in-frame clones, some missing. This sample carries 45,000 to 65,000 clones, over 70% of them seen once, and the ten largest clones take under 7.5%. The CDR3 consists of 15 residues. J lost 4 bases, V lost 7 bases, and 9 bases had no gene match. In germline, CDR1 is MNHEY, CDR2 SVGAGI. Turning to this clone: Its antigen remains unidentified.

The sequencing used blood, collected from a patient whose treatment included radiotherapy and nephrectomy. The receptor comes from a man aged 55 to 70 with renal cell carcinoma. This chain links TRBV6-5 with TRBJ1-1, with 10 positions matching TRBD1. The CDR3 region has the DNA TGTGCCAGCACAAGCGACAGGGGGCCAGGCACTGAAGCTTTCTTT. Its protein product is CASTSDRGPGTEAFF.